This T cell receptor beta chain emerged from a study of blood T cell repertoires in COVID-19. Study overall: Two negative PCRs, clearance, or symptom resolution characterized the recovered Cohort 3 donors.

Assignment of participants to cohorts was predicated upon participant-reported clinical history. The method was immunoSEQ multiplex PCR; TCRdb's version includes in-frame clones alone and lacks a portion of them. This sample has around 190,000 clones, with roughly 86% found just once. V shed 6 bases and J shed 2 bases, with 14 bases lying between them. The CDR3 spans 14 residues. CDR1 and CDR2 from the germline V gene are MNHEY and SVGAGI. The sample taken for sequencing was PBMCs or T cells enriched from blood (not recorded which). This receptor was identified in a woman in her 40s in a cohort exposed to, infected with or recovered from COVID-19 (not recorded which). The chain recombines TRBV6-5 with TRBJ2-7; perhaps TRBD1 as D (7 bases). The CDR3 is CASSSRGVTYEQYF. Written as DNA, the CDR3 is TGTGCCAGCAGCTCCAGGGGGGTAACCTACGAGCAGTACTTC.